Below, 28 T cell receptor beta chains from the same sample are listed, as sequenced in a study of blood T cells in healthy people across ages. It was with a sample-barcoded 5' primer and a J-beta primer mix that a second PCR of roughly 6 to 12 cycles was run. Each CDR3 protein gets one entry after TCRdb re-called the 5' RACE reads with MiXCR. The data show approximately 360,000 distinct CDR3 sequences, 45% to 60% seen once. The sample consisted of blood. Receptors originate from a man in his sixties in good health.

This chain uses TRBV28 with TRBJ1-2; 12 bases line up with TRBD1. V gave up 7 bases and J gave up 6 bases; unmatched junction bases: 6. The germline CDR1 and CDR2 sequences are MDHEN and SYDVKM. The length of the CDR3 is 14 residues. For the CDR3, the DNA is TGTGCCAGCACCTGGGACAGGGGGCGGAATGGCTACACCTTC. This sequence encodes CASTWDRGRNGYTF.

This clonotype has more than one count but fewer than ten. This chain links TRBV28 with TRBJ2-1; unclear D gene. Germline V lookup: CDR1 MDHEN, CDR2 SYDVKM. Trimming removed 9 bases from V and 0 bases from J, with 9 bases in between. There are 13 residues in the CDR3. CDR3 protein: CASTWGSYNEQFF. The CDR3, as DNA: TGTGCCAGTACCTGGGGCTCCTACAATGAGCAGTTCTTC. The complete variable domain, with remaining parts taken from reference TRBV28 and TRBJ2-1, reads DVKVTQSSRYLVKRTGEKVFLECVQDMDHENMFWYRQDPGLGLRLIYFSYDVKMKEKGDIPEGYSVSREKKERFSLILESASTNQTSMYLCASTWGSYNEQFFGPGTRLTVL.

This clonotype was recorded a few times. The V call is TRBV4-3, the J call TRBJ2-3, with D perhaps matching TRBD1 (5 bases). V lost 0 bases to trimming and J lost 3 bases, with 16 bases between them. This CDR3 region has 17 residues. Germline V CDR1 and CDR2: LGHNA, YSLEER. In nucleotides, the CDR3 is TGCGCCAGCAGCCAAGATCCTCCAGGGCTTGGAACAGATACGCAGTATTTT. Encoded protein: CASSQDPPGLGTDTQYF.

The chain combines TRBV5-1 with TRBJ1-6; TRBD1 might be the D (6 bases). The V and J ends lost 4 bases and 7 bases respectively, with 21 bases between them. The germline V gene encodes CDR1 SGHRS and CDR2 YFSETQ. The CDR3 extends over 17 amino acids. In DNA, the CDR3 is TGCGCCAGCAGCCCACAGGGAACGGGACGGATCAATTCACCCCTCCACTTT. Encoded protein: CASSPQGTGRINSPLHF.

This clonotype has only a few counts. CDR3 sequence: CASSPQSRAGKGGYTF. CDR3 DNA sequence: TGTGCCAGCAGTCCCCAAAGTCGGGCAGGGAAAGGTGGCTACACCTTC. The chain links TRBV28 to TRBJ1-2; D might be TRBD1 (5 bases). Germline V gene data show CDR1 as MDHEN and CDR2 as SYDVKM. V was shortened by 5 bases and J by 7 bases, with 23 bases between the two germline ends. The CDR3 has 16 amino acids.

V usage is TRBV7-9 and J usage is TRBJ2-7; weak D call: TRBD1 (6 bases). Germline assignment: CDR1 SEHNR and CDR2 FQNEAQ (reference sequence). Trimming took 1 base from V and 1 from J, leaving 11 bases between them. The CDR3 consists of 15 residues. This CDR3 is CASSLGQVGSYEQYF. DNA of the CDR3: TGTGCCAGCAGCTTAGGACAGGTAGGGTCCTACGAGCAGTACTTC. The complete variable domain, with remaining parts taken from reference TRBV7-9 and TRBJ2-7, reads DTGVSQNPRHKITKRGQNVTFRCDPISEHNRLYWYRQTLGQGPEFLTYFQNEAQLEKSRLLSDRFSAERPKGSFSTLEIQRTEQGDSAMYLCASSLGQVGSYEQYFGPGTRLTVT.

In this sample, this clonotype turned up many times. The J gene is TRBJ2-7, the V gene TRBV20-1, with TRBD2 as a possible D gene (7 bases). V gave up 6 bases and J gave up 0 bases, with 12 bases separating them. CDR3 length: 13 residues. CDR1 DFQATT and CDR2 SNEGSKA come from the germline V gene (reference sequence). CDR3 coding DNA: TGCAGTGCCGCCGGGGGGCCCTCCTACGAGCAGTACTTC. It is translated as CSAAGGPSYEQYF.

This clonotype has a single count. V is TRBV19 and J is TRBJ2-3, with 7 bases fitting TRBD1. CDR3 length equals 14 residues. Germline V gene lookup returns CDR1 LNHDA and CDR2 SQIVND (reference sequence). With V trimmed by 8 bases and J by 1 base, 6 bases remained unmatched. The CDR3 region has the DNA TGTGCCAGTCAGGCAGGGGGTGGCACAGATACGCAGTATTTT. It translates to CASQAGGGTDTQYF.

The chain combines TRBV27 with TRBJ2-2; 12 bases agree with TRBD2. J lost 2 bases, V lost 4 bases, and 5 bases had no gene match. The CDR3 totals 17 residues. Germline V gene sequence: CDR1 MNHEY, CDR2 SMNVEV (reference sequence). The chain's CDR3 is CASSSGLAGINTGELFF. The CDR3 DNA is TGTGCCAGCAGTTCAGGACTAGCGGGGATAAACACCGGGGAGCTGTTTTTT.

CDR3 nucleotide sequence: TGTGCCAGCAGCGCGAGGTCAGGGGGTCATTACAATGAGCAGTTCTTC. Its protein is CASSARSGGHYNEQFF. This chain connects TRBV9 to TRBJ2-1; TRBD1 matches at 7 bases. Germline V lookup: CDR1 SGDLS, CDR2 YYNGEE. V dropped 3 bases and J dropped 4; count of bases not matched to a gene: 10. This CDR3 region has 16 residues.

This clonotype has just a few counts. V is TRBV6-5 and J is TRBJ1-2; 8 bases match TRBD1. The CDR3 consists of 15 residues. From germline, CDR1 is MNHEY and CDR2 SVGAGI. V was pared by 2 bases and J by 0 bases, with 2 bases of the junction left unmatched. The CDR3 region is CASSYRTGSNYGYTF. The CDR3 DNA reads TGTGCCAGCAGTTACCGGACAGGGTCTAACTATGGCTACACCTTC.

The chain links TRBV12-3 or TRBV12-4 to TRBJ2-3, with D perhaps matching TRBD1 or TRBD2 (5 bases each). The CDR3 runs to 14 residues. Trimming took off 4 bases at V and 6 bases at J, with 14 bases between the two ends. The CDR3 loop reads CASSSVGDLDTQYF. The CDR3 bases are TGTGCCAGCAGTTCTGTCGGGGACCTGGATACGCAGTATTTT.

In this sample, this clonotype turned up a few times. This sequence joins TRBV20-1 and TRBJ2-3, with a weak D call TRBD2 (6 bases). V gave up 0 bases and J gave up 1 base, with 11 bases separating them. The CDR3 length is 15 residues. Germline V CDR1 and CDR2: DFQATT, SNEGSKA (reference sequence). CDR3 sequence reads: CSARDGGIGTDTQYF. In DNA form, the CDR3 reads TGCAGTGCTAGAGACGGCGGGATCGGCACAGATACGCAGTATTTT.

The rearrangement uses TRBV7-2 and TRBJ1-4; D is possibly TRBD1 (5 bases). Germline V gives CDR1 SGHTA, CDR2 FQGNSA. The CDR3 is 14 residues long. Trimming left V 5 bases short and J 6 bases short, with 13 bases between. The CDR3: CASSRGSWDEKLFF. As DNA, the CDR3 is TGTGCCAGCAGCCGGGGCAGTTGGGATGAAAAACTGTTTTTT.

This clonotype was recorded once. The chain combines TRBV27 with TRBJ2-7, with 8 bases identical to TRBD2. In germline, CDR1 is MNHEY, CDR2 SMNVEV (reference sequence). V trimming: 6 bases; J trimming: 3 bases; junction bases outside the gene matches: 7. This CDR3 region has 14 residues. The CDR3 reads CASSTRTSNYEQYF. The CDR3 DNA reads as TGTGCCAGCAGCACACGGACTAGCAACTACGAGCAGTACTTC.

Notes on this clonotype: A much bigger clone sits one base away, suggesting this may be a read error. The rearrangement joins TRBV24-1 to TRBJ2-5, with TRBD2 matching over 8 bases. V gave up 1 base and J gave up 11 bases; unmatched junction bases: 23. Germline loops: CDR1 KGHDR, CDR2 SFDVKD. The CDR3 extends over 19 amino acids. For the CDR3, the DNA is TGTGCCACCAGTGATTTTTTATCGCCAAAGGGCGGGGGGAAGAATGAGCAGTACTTC. It encodes CATSDFLSPKGGGKNEQYF.

This clonotype was counted only a few times. This sequence joins TRBV9 and TRBJ1-6, with D uncertain. From germline, CDR1 is SGDLS and CDR2 YYNGEE. Trimming left V 3 bases short and J 8 bases short, with 30 bases between. The CDR3 sequence is 20 residues long. For the CDR3, the DNA is TGTGCCAGCAGCGCGCACCCAATGGGGAGAAAAGGGAACTCGGATTCACCCCTCCACTTT. Its protein product is CASSAHPMGRKGNSDSPLHF.

This clonotype was observed a handful of times. J is TRBJ2-6 and V is TRBV28; no definite D call. Germline CDR1 and CDR2: MDHEN and SYDVKM. The V and J ends lost 5 bases and 0 bases respectively, with 11 bases between them. The CDR3 covers 16 residues. CDR3: CASSPSDSSGANVLTF. CDR3 nucleotides: TGTGCCAGCAGTCCCTCTGACTCCTCTGGGGCCAACGTCCTGACTTTC.

The chain carries TRBV20-1 and TRBJ2-7; weak D call: TRBD1 (6 bases). The CDR3 loop spans 13 amino acids. Germline loops: CDR1 DFQATT, CDR2 SNEGSKA (reference sequence). The V and J ends lost 4 bases and 2 bases respectively, with 12 bases between them. CDR3 loop: CSAKDSETYEQYF. CDR3 coding DNA: TGCAGTGCTAAGGACAGCGAAACCTACGAGCAGTACTTC.

The V call is TRBV27, the J call TRBJ2-7; 8 positions match TRBD1. Germline V CDR1 and CDR2: MNHEY, SMNVEV (reference sequence). V gave up 3 bases and J gave up 3 bases; unmatched junction bases: 10. The CDR3 has 16 residues. The CDR3 loop reads CASSLGTGHASYEQYF. CDR3 in DNA: TGTGCCAGCAGTTTGGGGACAGGACACGCCAGCTACGAGCAGTACTTC.

This rearrangement joins TRBV20-1 to TRBJ1-2, with 10 bases identical to TRBD1. The CDR3 contains 14 residues. Trimming removed 0 bases from V and 8 bases from J; junction bases left unmatched: 6. In germline, CDR1 is DFQATT, CDR2 SNEGSKA (reference sequence). The CDR3 DNA reads as TGCAGTGCTAGAGATGGACAGGGGGTAGGAGGCTACACCTTC. Translating gives CSARDGQGVGGYTF.

This clonotype has only a few counts. The chain joins TRBV21-1 to TRBJ2-1; the table assigns TRBD2, which was not confirmed against the DNA. TRBV21-1 is an annotated pseudogene. This CDR3 is 19 amino acids long. CDR3 region: CASSKGTKVSQFLYNEQFF. The CDR3 bases are TGTGCCAGCAGCAAAGGGACTAAGGTCTCCCAATTTCTCTACAATGAGCAGTTCTTC.

This clonotype was detected many times. The chain couples TRBV12-3 or TRBV12-4 to TRBJ2-7; TRBD1 aligns across 10 bases. The CDR3 contains 14 residues. The V and J ends lost 6 bases and 3 bases, in that order; junction bases with no gene match: 5. The CDR3 here is CASSPGTGDYEQYF. CDR3 bases: TGTGCCAGCAGCCCCGGGACAGGGGACTACGAGCAGTACTTC.

This chain uses TRBV14 with TRBJ1-5; D call uncertain. The CDR3 consists of 12 residues. Germline V lookup: CDR1 SGHDN, CDR2 FVKESK. V was cut by 1 base and J by 14 bases, with 12 bases left in between. CDR3 sequence: CASSQGLGIKHF. DNA of the CDR3: TGTGCCAGCAGCCAAGGTCTTGGAATTAAGCATTTT.

A word on this clonotype: Mismatch with germline at one junction end may stem from a read error. The chain combines TRBV5-6 with TRBJ2-2, with D perhaps TRBD2 (6 bases). This CDR3 contains 16 residues. Looked up from germline, CDR1 is SGHDT and CDR2 is YYEEEE. The CDR3 here is CASSSLPGENAGELFF. CDR3 DNA: TGTGCCAGCAGCTCACTTCCGGGAGAGAACGCCGGGGAGCTGTTTTTT.

This clonotype was observed a handful of times. V and J are TRBV7-6 and TRBJ2-5; TRBD2 agrees at 9 bases. CDR1 and CDR2 from the germline V gene are SGHVS and FNYEAQ. V lost 1 base, J lost 1 base, and 7 bases stayed unmatched. The CDR3 contains 17 residues. As DNA, the CDR3 is TGTGCCAGCAGCTTAGAGGCGGGAGGGCGCGGCCAAGAGACCCAGTACTTC. Its protein is CASSLEAGGRGQETQYF. The entire variable domain, with the rest obtained from reference TRBV7-6 and TRBJ2-5, is as follows: GAGVSQSPRYKVTKRGQDVALRCDPISGHVSLYWYRQALGQGPEFLTYFNYEAQQDKSGLPNDRFSAERPEGSISTLTIQRTEQRDSAMYRCASSLEAGGRGQETQYFGPGTRLLVL.

This clonotype came up a few times. The gene calls are TRBV20-1 and TRBJ2-3; D is tentatively TRBD1 or TRBD2 (5 bases each). The CDR3 contains 14 residues. Trimming pared 3 bases from V and 3 bases from J, leaving 13 bases between. Germline values: CDR1 DFQATT, CDR2 SNEGSKA (reference sequence). CDR3 bases: TGCAGTGCTAGTGTCGGGGCTTTTACAGATACGCAGTATTTT. Protein product: CSASVGAFTDTQYF.

The sample holds a few counts of this clonotype. The CDR3 region is CAWSRVSREQYF. CDR3 nucleotides: TGTGCCTGGAGTCGGGTCTCCCGGGAGCAGTACTTC. The genes are TRBV30 and TRBJ2-4; D is possibly TRBD2 (6 bases). CDR1 is GTSNPN, CDR2 SVGIG, per germline (reference sequence). The CDR3 spans 12 residues. Trimming took 2 bases from V and 13 from J, leaving 15 bases between them. The variable domain in full, with the rest retrieved from reference TRBV30 and TRBJ2-4, is SQTIHQWPATLVQPVGSPLSLECTVEGTSNPNLYWYRQAAGRGLQLLFYSVGIGQISSEVPQNLSASRPQDRQFILSSKKLLLSDSGFYLCAWSRVSREQYFGAGTRLSVL.